Listed here is a single T cell receptor beta chain. As yet, its antigen is unknown. Method: immunoSEQ multiplex PCR; TCRdb's copy keeps in-frame clones and lacks some. Of approximately 82,000 clones in the sample, roughly 85% are singletons; the top ten hold 2% to 3%. This entry belongs to a study of OX40 agonist ivuxolimab in advanced cancers. Overall study context: Ivuxolimab, an agonist antibody against OX40 (CD134), was given to patients. Patients with hepatocellular carcinoma, melanoma, renal cell or head and neck cancer made up the dose-escalation patients. Study observations and caveats: CD4+ and CD8+ blood T cells expanded clonally by week 6 at 0.1 to 3.0 mg/kg.

The CDR3 runs to 16 residues. Per germline, CDR1 MDHEN and CDR2 SYDVKM. V lost 2 bases, J lost 4 bases, and 15 bases lay in between. The sequence was obtained from an adult with an advanced solid tumor such as melanoma, head and neck, liver or kidney cancer. Sequenced material: CD4+ or CD8+ T cells sorted from blood, taken in a trial of the OX40 agonist ivuxolimab. This chain links TRBV28 with TRBJ1-3, with D unclear. In DNA form, the CDR3 reads TGTGCCAGCAGTTTAAGAGGAATCTCGATCGGAAACACCATATATTTT. It translates to CASSLRGISIGNTIYF.